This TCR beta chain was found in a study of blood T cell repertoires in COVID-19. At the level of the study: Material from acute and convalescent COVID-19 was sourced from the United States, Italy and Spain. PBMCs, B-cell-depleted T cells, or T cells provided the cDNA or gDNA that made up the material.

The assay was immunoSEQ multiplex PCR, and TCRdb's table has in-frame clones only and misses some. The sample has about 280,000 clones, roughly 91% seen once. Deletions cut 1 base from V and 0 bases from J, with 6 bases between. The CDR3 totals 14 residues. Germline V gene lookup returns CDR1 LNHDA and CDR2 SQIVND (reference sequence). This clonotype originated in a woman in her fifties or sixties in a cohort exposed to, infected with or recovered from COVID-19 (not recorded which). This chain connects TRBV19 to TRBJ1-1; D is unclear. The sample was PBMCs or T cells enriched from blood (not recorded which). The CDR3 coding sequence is TGTGCCAGTAGTATAGCAGGTATGAACACTGAAGCTTTCTTT. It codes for CASSIAGMNTEAFF. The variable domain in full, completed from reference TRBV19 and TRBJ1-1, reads DGGITQSPKYLFRKEGQNVTLSCEQNLNHDAMYWYRQDPGQGLRLIYYSQIVNDFQKGDIAEGYSVSREKKESFPLTVTSAQKNPTAFYLCASSIAGMNTEAFFGQGTRLTVV.